Described below is a single T cell receptor (beta chain) sequence and its context. The antigen remains unidentified. This sample is drawn from a study of neurological immune-mediated disorders. Overall study findings and caveats: With the multiple sclerosis repertoire cluster, none of the clinical or MRI features showed an association.

TCRdb re-called the 5' RACE reads with MiXCR, one entry per CDR3 protein. The sample has tens of thousands of distinct CDR3 sequences, 3.6% seen once. The trim removed 6 bases at V and 4 bases at J, leaving 5 bases unmatched. This CDR3 comprises 15 residues. The germline V gene encodes CDR1 SGHTA and CDR2 FQGTGA. The clonotype originates from a man in his thirties or forties with multiple sclerosis. The sequenced sample was PBMCs. The rearrangement uses TRBV7-3 and TRBJ2-3, with 12 nucleotides matching TRBD2. The DNA of the CDR3 is TGTGCCAGCAGTTTACTAGCGGGAGGATCAGATACGCAGTATTTT. This sequence encodes CASSLLAGGSDTQYF.